These 27 T cell receptor beta chains originate from one sample sequenced in a study of OX40 agonist ivuxolimab in advanced cancers. The library was built by means of the immunoSEQ multiplex PCR assay. TCRdb provides this immuneACCESS table in a form limited to in-frame rearrangements. Some clones are lacking; in checked studies, under half of them reflect an unresolved V gene, and why the rest are absent is not known. The sample has 60,000 to 90,000 clones on record, around 90% of them singletons. The ten largest clones capture 6.2% of the sample. Here the sequenced sample was CD4+ or CD8+ T cells sorted from blood, taken in a trial of the OX40 agonist ivuxolimab. These receptors were collected from an adult with an advanced solid tumor such as melanoma, head and neck, liver or kidney cancer.

The chain uses TRBV30 and TRBJ1-1; D uncertain. The CDR3 is 15 residues long. The V end lost 4 bases, the J end lost 4 bases, and 19 bases lay between the germline ends. The V gene's germline CDR1 is GTSNPN and CDR2 SVGIG (reference sequence). CDR3 sequence: CAWTFGKRTSTEAFF. The CDR3 coding sequence is TGTGCCTGGACCTTTGGCAAACGGACGTCCACTGAAGCTTTCTTT.

This sequence joins TRBV5-4 and TRBJ2-5, with 11 nucleotides matching TRBD1. Germline values: CDR1 SGHNT, CDR2 YYREEE (reference sequence). Trimming removed 5 bases from V and 4 bases from J; junction bases left unmatched: 4. This CDR3 is 14 amino acids long. CDR3 coding DNA: TGTGCCAGCAGACGGACAGGGGGCGCAGAGACCCAGTACTTC. It yields the protein CASRRTGGAETQYF.

This chain uses TRBV5-1 with TRBJ1-1; 9 bases are a match to TRBD1. The CDR3 runs to 18 residues. Trimming took 4 bases from V and 0 from J; bases not matched to a gene: 13. From germline, CDR1 is SGHRS and CDR2 YFSETQ. The chain's CDR3 is CASSRTTRDRVMNTEAFF. The CDR3 DNA sequence: TGCGCCAGCAGCAGGACGACCCGGGACAGGGTTATGAACACTGAAGCTTTCTTT.

J is TRBJ2-2 and V is TRBV9, with 9 bases lining up with TRBD2. The CDR3 consists of 17 residues. V dropped 2 bases and J dropped 0; count of bases not matched to a gene: 5. Germline V gene sequence: CDR1 SGDLS, CDR2 YYNGEE. CDR3 sequence: CASSVASGATNTGELFF. The CDR3 region has the DNA TGTGCCAGCAGCGTTGCTAGCGGGGCAACGAACACCGGGGAGCTGTTTTTT.

This clone was picked up one time. V and J are TRBV5-5 and TRBJ1-2; 8 nucleotides align to TRBD1. Germline CDR1 reads SGHKS; CDR2 reads YYEKEE (reference sequence). This CDR3 is built from 15 residues. J lost 3 bases, V lost 4 bases, and 8 bases had no gene match. CDR3 in amino acids: CASSRIATGDYGYTF. For the CDR3, the DNA is TGTGCCAGCAGCCGAATCGCGACAGGGGACTATGGCTACACCTTC. The full variable domain, its missing parts supplied by reference TRBV5-5 and TRBJ1-2, is DAGVTQSPTHLIKTRGQQVTLRCSPISGHKSVSWYQQVLGQGPQFIFQYYEKEERGRGNFPDRFSARQFPNYSSELNVNALLLGDSALYLCASSRIATGDYGYTFGSGTRLTVV.

The J gene is TRBJ1-2, the V gene TRBV5-4; the D gene is possibly TRBD1 (5 bases). V lost 0 bases, J lost 6 bases, and 18 bases lay in between. CDR3 length equals 16 residues. CDR1 SGHNT and CDR2 YYREEE come from the germline V gene (reference sequence). CDR3 in amino acids: CASSLDGHGGLDGYTF. In DNA, the CDR3 is TGTGCCAGCAGCTTGGATGGACATGGGGGACTAGATGGCTACACCTTC. The entire variable domain, with the rest obtained from reference TRBV5-4 and TRBJ1-2, is as follows: ETGVTQSPTHLIKTRGQQVTLRCSSQSGHNTVSWYQQALGQGPQFIFQYYREEENGRGNFPPRFSGLQFPNYSSELNVNALELDDSALYLCASSLDGHGGLDGYTFGSGTRLTVV.

By sample share, this clone is medium-sized. Other DNA sequences in this sample translate to the same CDR3. The genes are TRBV7-8 and TRBJ2-1, with 7 bases identical to TRBD1. Germline-derived CDR1 and CDR2 are SGHVS and FQNEAQ. The CDR3 runs 15 residues. V lost 1 base and J lost 5; bases outside the gene matches: 5. The CDR3 is CASSLDRGPHNEQFF. The CDR3 nucleotides are TGTGCCAGCAGCTTAGATAGGGGGCCACACAATGAGCAGTTCTTC.

The genes are TRBV21-1 and TRBJ1-5; the table calls TRBD1, which could not be checked here. TRBV21-1 is annotated as a pseudogene. This CDR3 is built from 17 residues. CDR3 bases: TGTGCCAGCAGAGCCGGGACAGATTCTTTTGGCAATCAGCCCCAGCATTTT. This translates into CASRAGTDSFGNQPQHF.

This sequence joins TRBV7-2 and TRBJ2-7, with D tentatively TRBD1 or TRBD2 (5 bases each). Germline V gene lookup returns CDR1 SGHTA and CDR2 FQGNSA. There are 16 residues in the CDR3. Trimming left V 4 bases short and J 4 bases short, with 20 bases between. The CDR3 DNA is TGTGCCAGCAGCTCCTTTCACGGGACGGTCCTTTACGAGCAGTACTTC. This gives the protein CASSSFHGTVLYEQYF.

The chain joins TRBV9 to TRBJ1-4, with D possibly matching TRBD1 (6 bases). V shed 3 bases and J shed 8 bases, with 20 bases lying between them. Germline CDR1 and CDR2: SGDLS and YYNGEE. CDR3 length: 16 amino acids. The CDR3 region has the DNA TGTGCCAGCAGCGCGGGGGAGCAGGGGACAAGCGAAAAACTGTTTTTT. Translating it yields CASSAGEQGTSEKLFF.

The chain employs TRBV2 and TRBJ2-1, with unresolved D. V was cut by 7 bases and J by 0 bases, with 7 bases left in between. Looked up from germline, CDR1 is SNHLY and CDR2 is FYNNEI. The CDR3 contains 13 residues. The CDR3 bases are TGTGCCAGCATCTTTAACTCCTACAATGAGCAGTTCTTC. Its protein is CASIFNSYNEQFF.

This clone was seen more than once but under ten times. This rearrangement joins TRBV10-2 to TRBJ2-1; weak D call: TRBD2 (7 bases). The germline CDR1 and CDR2 sequences are WSHSY and SAAADI. CDR3 length equals 16 residues. V was trimmed by 7 bases and J by 3 bases, leaving 19 bases between them. The CDR3 DNA follows: TGCGCCAGCAAAAAACCCTCGGGGGGCGGCTACAATGAGCAGTTCTTC. Translated, it gives CASKKPSGGGYNEQFF.

This clone came up once. The V and J genes are TRBV2 and TRBJ2-7, with a possible D match to TRBD1 (5 bases). Germline V gene sequence: CDR1 SNHLY, CDR2 FYNNEI. V shed 7 bases and J shed 2 bases, with 18 bases lying between them. This CDR3 region has 15 residues. CDR3 region: CASTLFPKGPYEQYF. In DNA, the CDR3 is TGTGCCAGCACCCTCTTTCCAAAGGGGCCCTACGAGCAGTACTTC.

The rearrangement joins TRBV5-5 to TRBJ2-7, with TRBD1 matching over 7 bases. The CDR3 runs 14 residues. The germline V gene has CDR1 SGHKS and CDR2 YYEKEE (reference sequence). J was trimmed by 1 base and V by 4 bases; bases with no gene match: 5. The CDR3 DNA reads TGTGCCAGCAGCGTCACGGGACAGTCCTACGAGCAGTACTTC. Translation gives CASSVTGQSYEQYF. Variable domain in full (rest from reference TRBV5-5 and TRBJ2-7): DAGVTQSPTHLIKTRGQQVTLRCSPISGHKSVSWYQQVLGQGPQFIFQYYEKEERGRGNFPDRFSARQFPNYSSELNVNALLLGDSALYLCASSVTGQSYEQYFGPGTRLTVT.

The chain has TRBV6-5 and TRBJ2-1, with D tentatively TRBD2 (5 bases). The germline gives CDR1 MNHEY, CDR2 SVGAGI. V lost 4 bases to trimming and J lost 10 bases, with 11 bases between them. This CDR3 is 12 amino acids long. The CDR3 loop reads CASSSPTGEQFF. CDR3 DNA: TGTGCCAGCAGTTCACCAACGGGGGAGCAGTTCTTC.

This rearrangement joins TRBV5-4 to TRBJ2-1; 9 bases match TRBD1. V trimming: 6 bases; J trimming: 6 bases; junction bases outside the gene matches: 13. Looked up from germline, CDR1 is SGHNT and CDR2 is YYREEE (reference sequence). The CDR3 has 16 residues. The CDR3: CASTSTRGQGSNEQFF. In DNA form, the CDR3 reads TGTGCCAGCACCTCAACCCGGGGACAGGGCTCCAATGAGCAGTTCTTC.

The chain uses TRBV9 and TRBJ1-3, with unresolved D. This CDR3 has 14 residues. Germline V gives CDR1 SGDLS, CDR2 YYNGEE. Deletions cut 4 bases from V and 0 bases from J, with 8 bases between. CDR3 nucleotide sequence: TGTGCCAGCAGCTGGTCAGACTCTGGAAACACCATATATTTT. It translates to CASSWSDSGNTIYF.

The chain links TRBV28 to TRBJ1-2, with TRBD1 identical over 7 bases. With V trimmed by 6 bases and J by 8 bases, 12 bases remained unmatched. CDR1 is MDHEN and CDR2 is SYDVKM in the germline V gene. The CDR3 runs 14 residues. CDR3 sequence (DNA): TGTGCCAGCAGCCGTCCGGGACAGCAAGAGGGCTACACCTTC. Encoded protein: CASSRPGQQEGYTF.

V usage is TRBV10-3 and J usage is TRBJ2-1; 10 bases line up with TRBD2. With 7 bases clipped from V and 7 bases from J, the junction kept 10 bases outside the gene matches. This CDR3 spans 15 amino acids. In germline, CDR1 is ENHRY, CDR2 SYGVKD. CDR3 bases: TGTGCCATCAAGGGCGTAGCGGGGGGTTTTAATGAGCAGTTCTTC. This gives the protein CAIKGVAGGFNEQFF.

This chain uses TRBV9 with TRBJ1-1, with TRBD1 as a possible D gene (6 bases). Germline assignment: CDR1 SGDLS and CDR2 YYNGEE. Between the trimmed V and J ends, which lost 4 bases and 0 bases, there was a span of 13 bases. The CDR3 spans 15 residues. CDR3 in amino acids: CASSHQDRLNTEAFF. The CDR3 DNA sequence: TGTGCCAGCAGCCACCAGGACAGATTGAACACTGAAGCTTTCTTT.

The chain uses TRBV5-1 and TRBJ2-7; 8 bases line up with TRBD2. Trimming at V came to 0 bases and at J to 5 bases, leaving 7 bases not matched to a gene. CDR1 SGHRS and CDR2 YFSETQ come from the germline V gene. This CDR3 is 15 amino acids long. The CDR3 protein is CASSLGIAGLNEQYF. CDR3 bases: TGCGCCAGCAGCTTGGGCATAGCGGGATTAAACGAGCAGTACTTC.

CDR3 protein: CASHSRGIEQFF. CDR3 nucleotide sequence: TGTGCCAGCCACTCAAGGGGGATTGAGCAGTTCTTC. The chain recombines TRBV28 with TRBJ2-1, with D possibly TRBD1 on 6 matching bases. V was pared by 8 bases and J by 9 bases, with 14 bases between. CDR1 and CDR2 (germline): MDHEN, SYDVKM. The CDR3 totals 12 residues.

This rearrangement joins TRBV30 to TRBJ2-5; 10 bases map to TRBD1. CDR1 is GTSNPN, CDR2 SVGIG, per germline (reference sequence). CDR3 size: 15 residues. J was trimmed by 5 bases and V by 3 bases; bases with no gene match: 9. The CDR3 DNA sequence: TGTGCCTGGAGCCACTTGGGACAGGGGCGGGAGACCCAGTACTTC. It encodes CAWSHLGQGRETQYF.

The V and J genes are TRBV28 and TRBJ1-2, with 10 bases aligning to TRBD1. Trimming at V came to 6 bases and at J to 2 bases, leaving 12 bases not matched to a gene. The CDR3 spans 17 residues. Germline CDR1 MDHEN, CDR2 SYDVKM. The CDR3 DNA reads TGTGCCAGCAGCACTGACAGGGGGCTTAGGGGAAACTATGGCTACACCTTC. Translated, it gives CASSTDRGLRGNYGYTF.

The chain couples TRBV28 to TRBJ2-7; D is possibly TRBD2 (6 bases). This CDR3 region has 12 residues. V lost 5 bases and J 3 bases, leaving 8 bases between the germline ends. CDR1 is MDHEN, CDR2 SYDVKM, per germline. CDR3 sequence: CASSVSGYEQYF. CDR3 sequence (DNA): TGTGCCAGCAGTGTTAGCGGCTACGAGCAGTACTTC.

J is TRBJ1-5 and V is TRBV28; TRBD1 matches 9 bases. CDR1 is MDHEN and CDR2 is SYDVKM in the germline V gene. CDR3 length equals 17 residues. Trimming took 5 bases from V and 0 from J; bases not matched to a gene: 8. The CDR3 region is CASSLRTGALSNQPQHF. CDR3 sequence (DNA): TGTGCCAGCAGTCTCAGGACAGGGGCCCTTAGCAATCAGCCCCAGCATTTT.

The chain combines TRBV7-2 with TRBJ2-7; 10 bases match TRBD1. The J segment lost 6 bases and the V segment lost 5 bases, leaving 7 bases of the junction unmatched. This CDR3 contains 14 residues. Germline CDR1 and CDR2: SGHTA and FQGNSA. CDR3 coding DNA: TGTGCCAGCAGCCCCCGACAGGGGGCCTTCGAGCAGTACTTC. Encoded protein: CASSPRQGAFEQYF. Drawing the rest from reference TRBV7-2 and TRBJ2-7, the complete variable domain is GAGVSQSPSNKVTEKGKDVELRCDPISGHTALYWYRQSLGQGLEFLIYFQGNSAPDKSGLPSDRFSAERTGGSVSTLTIQRTQQEDSAVYLCASSPRQGAFEQYFGPGTRLTVT.